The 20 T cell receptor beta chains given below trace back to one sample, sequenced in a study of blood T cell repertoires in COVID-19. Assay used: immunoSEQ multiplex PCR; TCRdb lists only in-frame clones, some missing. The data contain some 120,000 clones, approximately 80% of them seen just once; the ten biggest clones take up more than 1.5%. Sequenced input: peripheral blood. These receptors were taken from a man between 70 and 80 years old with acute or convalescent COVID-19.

DNA of the CDR3: TGTGCCAGCAGCCAAGCGGTGAACAGCGGGAACACTGAAGCTTTCTTT. Protein product: CASSQAVNSGNTEAFF. V and J are TRBV14 and TRBJ1-1, with D unresolved. The CDR3 is 16 residues long. V lost 1 base and J 1 base, leaving 13 bases between the germline ends. CDR1 and CDR2 from the germline V gene are SGHDN and FVKESK.

The CDR3 DNA follows: TGTGCCAGCCACGGACAGGAAGATGAAAAACTGTTTTTT. Its translation: CASHGQEDEKLFF. The V and J genes are TRBV19 and TRBJ1-4, with 7 bases aligning to TRBD1. Trimming cost V 9 bases and J 6 bases; bases outside gene matches: 7. There are 13 residues in the CDR3. Germline lookup yields CDR1 LNHDA and CDR2 SQIVND (reference sequence).

In DNA form, the CDR3 reads TGTGCCAGCAGTTCCGCGGTCGGGACCCAGTACTTC. It specifies CASSSAVGTQYF. The chain is built from TRBV3-1 (or the pseudogene TRBV3-2) and TRBJ2-5; no definite D call. The germline CDR1 and CDR2 sequences are LGHDT and YNNKEL (reference sequence). This CDR3 is 12 amino acids long. Trimming took off 6 bases at V and 7 bases at J, with 12 bases between the two ends.

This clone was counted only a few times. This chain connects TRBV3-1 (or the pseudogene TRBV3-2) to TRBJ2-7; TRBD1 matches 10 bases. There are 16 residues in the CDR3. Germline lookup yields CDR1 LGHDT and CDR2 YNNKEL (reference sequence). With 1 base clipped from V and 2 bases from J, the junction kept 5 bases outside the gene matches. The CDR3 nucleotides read TGTGCCAGCAGCCAAGCTGTAGGGACAGGGGCCTACGAGCAGTACTTC. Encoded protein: CASSQAVGTGAYEQYF.

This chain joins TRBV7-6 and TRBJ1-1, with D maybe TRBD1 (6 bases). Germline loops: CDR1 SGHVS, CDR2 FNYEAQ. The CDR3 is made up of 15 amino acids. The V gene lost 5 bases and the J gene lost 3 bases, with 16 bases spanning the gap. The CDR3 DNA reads TGTGCCAGCAGCCCACTCAGGGGCTGGGACACTGAAGCTTTCTTT. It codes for CASSPLRGWDTEAFF.

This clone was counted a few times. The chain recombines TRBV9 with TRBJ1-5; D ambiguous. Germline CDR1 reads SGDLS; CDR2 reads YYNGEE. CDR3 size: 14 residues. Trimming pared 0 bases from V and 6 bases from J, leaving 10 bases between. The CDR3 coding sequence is TGTGCCAGCAGCGTAGGGCCGACGGGTCAGCCCCAGCATTTT. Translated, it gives CASSVGPTGQPQHF.

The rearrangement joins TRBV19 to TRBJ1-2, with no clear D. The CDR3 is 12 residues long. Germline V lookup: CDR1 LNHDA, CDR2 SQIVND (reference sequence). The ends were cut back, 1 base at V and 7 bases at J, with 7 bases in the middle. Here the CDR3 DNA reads TGTGCCAGTAGTATAGGGTACGGTGGCTACACCTTC. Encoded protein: CASSIGYGGYTF.

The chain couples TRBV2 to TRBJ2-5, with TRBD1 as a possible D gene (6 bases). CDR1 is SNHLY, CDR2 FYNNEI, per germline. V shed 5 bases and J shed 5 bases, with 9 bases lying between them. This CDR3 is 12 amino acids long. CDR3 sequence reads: CASSMGAETQYF. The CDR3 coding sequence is TGTGCCAGCAGTATGGGGGCTGAGACCCAGTACTTC.

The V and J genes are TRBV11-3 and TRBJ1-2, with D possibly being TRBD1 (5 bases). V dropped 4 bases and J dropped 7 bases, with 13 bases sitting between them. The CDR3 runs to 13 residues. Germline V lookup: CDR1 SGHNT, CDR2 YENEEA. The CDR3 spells CASSYPGGSGYTF. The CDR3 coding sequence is TGTGCCAGCAGCTACCCGGGGGGGTCTGGCTACACCTTC.

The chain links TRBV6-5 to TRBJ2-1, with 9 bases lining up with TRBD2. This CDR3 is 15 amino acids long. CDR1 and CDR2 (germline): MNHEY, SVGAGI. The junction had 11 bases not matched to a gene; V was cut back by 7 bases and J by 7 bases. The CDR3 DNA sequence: TGTGCCAGCACCCTAGGGGGAGCGGGGGGAAATGAGCAGTTCTTC. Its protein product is CASTLGGAGGNEQFF.

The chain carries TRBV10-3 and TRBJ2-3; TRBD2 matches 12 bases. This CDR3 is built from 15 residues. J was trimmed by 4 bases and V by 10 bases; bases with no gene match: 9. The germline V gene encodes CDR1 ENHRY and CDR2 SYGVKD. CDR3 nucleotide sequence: TGTGCCACCGGAGTACTAGCGGGGGGCCCAGATACGCAGTATTTT. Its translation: CATGVLAGGPDTQYF.

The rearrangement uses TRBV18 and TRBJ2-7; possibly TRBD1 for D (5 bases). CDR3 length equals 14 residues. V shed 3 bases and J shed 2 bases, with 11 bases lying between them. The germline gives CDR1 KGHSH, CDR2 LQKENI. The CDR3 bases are TGTGCCAGCTCACCGCAGGGTTTGACCTACGAGCAGTACTTC. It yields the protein CASSPQGLTYEQYF.

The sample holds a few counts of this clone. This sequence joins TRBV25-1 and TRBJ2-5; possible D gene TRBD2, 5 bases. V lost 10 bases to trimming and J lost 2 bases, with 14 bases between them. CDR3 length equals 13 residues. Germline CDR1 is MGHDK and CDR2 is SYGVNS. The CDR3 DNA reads TGTGCCACCGGGGAGACCGGGCAAGAGACCCAGTACTTC. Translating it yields CATGETGQETQYF. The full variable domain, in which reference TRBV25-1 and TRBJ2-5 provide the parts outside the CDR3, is EADIYQTPRYLVIGTGKKITLECSQTMGHDKMYWYQQDPGMELHLIHYSYGVNSTEKGDLSSESTVSRIRTEHFPLTLESARPSHTSQYLCATGETGQETQYFGPGTRLLVL.

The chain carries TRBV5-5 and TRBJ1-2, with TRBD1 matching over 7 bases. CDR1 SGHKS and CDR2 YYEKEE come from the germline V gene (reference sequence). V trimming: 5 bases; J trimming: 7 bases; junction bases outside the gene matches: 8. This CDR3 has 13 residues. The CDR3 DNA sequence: TGTGCCAGCAGTGCCTCGACAGGGAGTGGCTACACCTTC. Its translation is CASSASTGSGYTF.

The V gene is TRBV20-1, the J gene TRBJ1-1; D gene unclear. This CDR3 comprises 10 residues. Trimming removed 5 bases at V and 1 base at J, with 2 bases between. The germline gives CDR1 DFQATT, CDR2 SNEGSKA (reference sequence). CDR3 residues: CSARNTEAFF. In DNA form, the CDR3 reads TGCAGTGCTCGGAACACTGAAGCTTTCTTT.

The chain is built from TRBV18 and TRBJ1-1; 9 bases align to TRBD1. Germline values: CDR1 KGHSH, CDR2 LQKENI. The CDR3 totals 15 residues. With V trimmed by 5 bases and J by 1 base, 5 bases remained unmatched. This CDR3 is CASSKMDRGNTEAFF. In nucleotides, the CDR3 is TGTGCCAGCTCAAAAATGGACAGGGGGAACACTGAAGCTTTCTTT.

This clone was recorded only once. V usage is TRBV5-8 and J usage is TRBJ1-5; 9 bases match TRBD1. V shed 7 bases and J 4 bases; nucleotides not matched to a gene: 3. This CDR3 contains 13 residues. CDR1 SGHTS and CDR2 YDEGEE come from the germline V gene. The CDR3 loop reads CASETGGNQPQHF. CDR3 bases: TGTGCCAGCGAGACAGGGGGAAATCAGCCCCAGCATTTT. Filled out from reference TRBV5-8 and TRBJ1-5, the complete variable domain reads EAGVTQSPTHLIKTRGQQATLRCSPISGHTSVYWYQQALGLGLQFLLWYDEGEERNRGNFPPRFSGRQFPNYSSELNVNALELEDSALYLCASETGGNQPQHFGDGTRLSIL.

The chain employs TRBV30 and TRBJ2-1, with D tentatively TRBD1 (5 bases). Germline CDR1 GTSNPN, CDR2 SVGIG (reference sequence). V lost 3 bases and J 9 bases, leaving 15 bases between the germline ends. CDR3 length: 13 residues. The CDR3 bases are TGTGCCTGGAGCGCTAACAGGTTTGGTGAGCAGTTCTTC. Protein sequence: CAWSANRFGEQFF.

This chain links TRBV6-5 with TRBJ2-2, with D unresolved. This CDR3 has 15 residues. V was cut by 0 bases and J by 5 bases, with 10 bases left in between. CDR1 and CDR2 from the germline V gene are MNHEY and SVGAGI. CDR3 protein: CASSYSFARTGELFF. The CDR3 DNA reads TGTGCCAGCAGTTACTCCTTCGCGCGGACCGGGGAGCTGTTTTTT.

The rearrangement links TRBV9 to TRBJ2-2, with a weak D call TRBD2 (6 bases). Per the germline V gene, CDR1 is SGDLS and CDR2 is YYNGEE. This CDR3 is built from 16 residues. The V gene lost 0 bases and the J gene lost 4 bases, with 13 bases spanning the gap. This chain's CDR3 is CASSVGGDEGTGELFF. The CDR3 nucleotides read TGTGCCAGCAGCGTAGGGGGGGATGAAGGCACCGGGGAGCTGTTTTTT.